This record looks at one T cell receptor (beta chain) sequence and its context. The sample originates from a study of shared clonotypes between healthy human individuals. Germline-derived CDR1 and CDR2 are MDHEN and SYDVKM. The CDR3 covers 13 residues. V gave up 8 bases and J gave up 3 bases, with 11 bases separating them. Some clones are missing from TCRdb's copy, which holds only in-frame ones; the method was immunoSEQ multiplex PCR. The data contain fewer than 1.8 million clones, approximately 98.5% of them singletons. Specimen: naive CD4+ T cells sorted from blood. Documented subset: CD45RA+ positively selected. The chain carries TRBV28 and TRBJ1-5; D is unclear. The receptor's source is a young man in good health. CDR3 in DNA: TGTGCCAGCGGAGGGTTCTCCAATCAGCCCCAGCATTTT. Protein: CASGGFSNQPQHF.